This T cell receptor (beta chain) was sequenced during a study of regulatory T cells in long-lasting Graves disease. As to time point: newly diagnosed GD, antithyroid drugs for less than 3 months. From RNA extracted from PBMCs, the TCR library was made. This clonotype was seen at least ten times. Its antigen is not known. Overall study results and limits: Comparison showed that persistent patients shared more public clonotypes (2,741) than new patients (over 950). There were preferences for TRBV28, TRBJ1-2 and TRBJ2-5 in persistent disease. Relative to newly diagnosed Graves' patients, persistent ones had lower TCR diversity.

The CDR3 totals 15 residues. Deletions cut 3 bases from V and 2 bases from J, with 12 bases between. Construction of TCR beta libraries relied on iRepertoire HTBI primers and on Arm-PCR targeting CDR3 regions. A single record per CDR3 protein comes from TCRdb applying MiXCR to the multiplex PCR reads. This sample carries 250,000 to 400,000 distinct CDR3 sequences, about 18% of them seen once, and the ten largest clones take about 36%. The source of this sequence is a female donor with Graves disease. Sequenced here: peripheral blood mononuclear cells (PBMCs), sampled at new diagnosis, from a patient treated with antithyroid drugs. This sequence joins TRBV12-3 or TRBV12-4 and TRBJ2-3, with D perhaps TRBD1 (6 bases). The CDR3 nucleotides read TGTGCCAGCAGTTTCTACAGGGCGGCCACAGATACGCAGTATTTT. Amino acid sequence: CASSFYRAATDTQYF.